This TCR beta chain was sequenced during a study of blood T cell repertoires in COVID-19. At the level of the study: COVID-19 samples from acute and convalescent phases originated in the United States, Italy and Spain.

Enrolment of Seattle patients took place during active infection, and they were followed longitudinally. Source study methods: Reference gene primer amplification gave nucleated cell count estimates. Assay: immunoSEQ multiplex PCR; the TCRdb copy retains only in-frame clones and omits some. The V and J calls and clone size were taken over from that table, and D and trimming were inferred from the DNA. The sample has about 160,000 clones; 90% to 95% are singletons. J was trimmed by 2 bases and V by 4 bases; bases with no gene match: 9. CDR1 and CDR2 from the germline V gene are LNHDA and SQIVND (reference sequence). CDR3 size: 16 residues.

The clonotype was recovered from a woman aged 55-75 years with COVID-19, enrolled during active disease. The chain has TRBV19 and TRBJ1-2, with TRBD1 matching over 8 bases. The sample taken for sequencing was peripheral blood. CDR3 DNA: TGTGCCAGTAGTAGGGGACAGGTCAGCGTAAACTATGGCTACACCTTC. The encoded protein is CASSRGQVSVNYGYTF.